The 17 T cell receptor beta chains in this list originate from one sample, sequenced in a study of T cell responses to AZD1222 COVID-19 vaccine (dated by TCRdb to the early 2020s). This specimen's time point label, per the study, means: baseline before first vaccination. The method was the immunoSEQ multiplex PCR assay. As stored in TCRdb, this immuneACCESS dataset retains in-frame rearrangements with V and J assigned. A fraction of the clones does not appear; measured against another copy, unresolved V genes explain less than half of the discrepancy, and the remainder lacks a known reason. The sample table holds about 68,000 clones, of which 80% were seen once. The ten largest clones capture 12% of the sample. Sequences were derived from peripheral blood, sampled on day 0 of AZD1222 vaccination. The receptor source for this set is an adult in good health.

The V gene is TRBV19, the J gene TRBJ2-5, with D possibly being TRBD2 (6 bases). Looked up from germline, CDR1 is LNHDA and CDR2 is SQIVND (reference sequence). This CDR3 region has 14 residues. The V end lost 5 bases, the J end lost 2 bases, and 12 bases lay between the germline ends. The CDR3 is CASSETRPQETQYF. As DNA, the CDR3 is TGTGCCAGTAGTGAGACTAGGCCTCAAGAGACCCAGTACTTC. Based on the CDR3 plus reference TRBV19 and TRBJ2-5, the full variable domain is DGGITQSPKYLFRKEGQNVTLSCEQNLNHDAMYWYRQDPGQGLRLIYYSQIVNDFQKGDIAEGYSVSREKKESFPLTVTSAQKNPTAFYLCASSETRPQETQYFGPGTRLLVL.

This chain uses TRBV7-9 with TRBJ2-2, with D possibly TRBD1 on 6 matching bases. Germline values: CDR1 SEHNR, CDR2 FQNEAQ (reference sequence). This CDR3 comprises 16 residues. Trimming pared 2 bases from V and 2 bases from J, leaving 12 bases between. The DNA for the CDR3 is TGTGCCAGCAGCTTACCTACAGGGAGAAACACCGGGGAGCTGTTTTTT. Translating it yields CASSLPTGRNTGELFF.

J is TRBJ1-1 and V is TRBV28; possibly TRBD1 for D (6 bases). The CDR3 spans 14 residues. The germline V gene encodes CDR1 MDHEN and CDR2 SYDVKM. Trimming shortened V by 6 bases and J by 1 base, and 12 bases separated the two germline ends. As DNA, the CDR3 is TGTGCCAGCAGAGAGGACAGCTCGAACACTGAAGCTTTCTTT. This codes for CASREDSSNTEAFF.

The rearrangement joins TRBV5-1 to TRBJ2-7; 7 bases are a match to TRBD1. V lost 4 bases and J lost 2; bases outside the gene matches: 3. Germline values: CDR1 SGHRS, CDR2 YFSETQ. This CDR3 contains 13 residues. CDR3 in amino acids: CASSQGQTYEQYF. The CDR3 DNA is TGCGCCAGCAGCCAGGGACAGACCTACGAGCAGTACTTC.

This sequence joins TRBV5-4 and TRBJ2-3; D may be TRBD2 (7 bases). V was clipped by 3 bases and J by 0 bases, with 14 bases between them. Germline V gene data show CDR1 as SGHNT and CDR2 as YYREEE (reference sequence). This CDR3 region has 16 residues. The CDR3 DNA sequence: TGTGCCAGCAGCTCTAGTGGGGGGGCTAGCACAGATACGCAGTATTTT. It yields the protein CASSSSGGASTDTQYF.

The genes are TRBV19 and TRBJ1-3; D is unresolved. Germline V gives CDR1 LNHDA, CDR2 SQIVND (reference sequence). The V end was cut by 6 bases, the J end by 2 bases, with 14 bases between. The CDR3 contains 15 residues. CDR3 residues: CASSGGVVPGNTIYF. The CDR3 region has the DNA TGTGCCAGTAGCGGAGGAGTCGTCCCTGGAAACACCATATATTTT.

The chain combines TRBV2 with TRBJ2-3; D could derive from TRBD1 or TRBD2 (5 bases each). V was pared by 8 bases and J by 2 bases, with 20 bases between. The germline CDR1 and CDR2 sequences are SNHLY and FYNNEI. The CDR3 consists of 16 residues. The CDR3 bases are TGTGCCAGCGAGAGCACTCAGGGAGCAAACACAGATACGCAGTATTTT. Translation gives CASESTQGANTDTQYF.

This clone is a singleton in its sample. The gene calls are TRBV30 and TRBJ1-2, with 12 bases that match TRBD1. This CDR3 spans 14 amino acids. The V gene end was trimmed by 3 bases and the J gene end by 5 bases; junction bases not matched to a gene: 4. The germline V gene encodes CDR1 GTSNPN and CDR2 SVGIG (reference sequence). DNA for the CDR3: TGTGCCTGGAGGGGGACAGGGGGCTCATATGGCTACACCTTC. Translation: CAWRGTGGSYGYTF.

The chain is built from TRBV28 and TRBJ2-2; 9 nucleotides agree with TRBD1. The germline gives CDR1 MDHEN, CDR2 SYDVKM. The CDR3 covers 16 residues. V lost 5 bases to trimming and J lost 7 bases; unmatched junction nucleotides: 11. The CDR3 here is CASSPPNSDRGGELFF. The DNA for the CDR3 is TGTGCCAGCAGTCCCCCCAATTCGGACAGGGGCGGGGAGCTGTTTTTT.

The chain recombines TRBV10-3 with TRBJ1-5; no firm D call. The CDR3 has 15 amino acids. Per the germline V gene, CDR1 is ENHRY and CDR2 is SYGVKD. Trimming shortened V by 0 bases and J by 0 bases, and 6 bases separated the two germline ends. CDR3 region: CAISESWGSNQPQHF. CDR3 DNA: TGTGCCATCAGTGAGTCGTGGGGTAGCAATCAGCCCCAGCATTTT.

The CDR3 DNA sequence: TGTGCCAGCAGTTATTATCCCCTAGCGGGGCTCACAGATACGCAGTATTTT. It is translated as CASSYYPLAGLTDTQYF. The V call is TRBV6-2 or TRBV6-3, the J call TRBJ2-3; 9 bases agree with TRBD2. Germline V lookup: CDR1 MNHEY, CDR2 SVGEGT. The CDR3 length is 17 residues. With 3 bases clipped from V and 2 bases from J, the junction kept 9 bases outside the gene matches.

The chain links TRBV5-6 to TRBJ1-3, with 11 bases fitting TRBD1. CDR1 SGHDT and CDR2 YYEEEE come from the germline V gene. The CDR3 is 17 amino acids. J lost 0 bases, V lost 5 bases, and 7 bases had no gene match. CDR3 region: CASRRDRGISSGNTIYF. The CDR3 bases are TGTGCCAGCAGACGGGACAGGGGGATTAGCTCTGGAAACACCATATATTTT.

This clone was detected only once. The chain carries TRBV4-3 and TRBJ2-1; tentative D call: TRBD1 (6 bases). Germline loops: CDR1 LGHNA, CDR2 YSLEER. Deletions cut 3 bases from V and 4 bases from J, with 13 bases between. CDR3 length equals 15 residues. The CDR3 region has the DNA TGCGCCAGCAGCCAGCTACAGGGCCGGTACAATGAGCAGTTCTTC. This sequence encodes CASSQLQGRYNEQFF.

This chain links TRBV29-1 with TRBJ2-5; either TRBD1 or TRBD2 may supply D (6 bases each). Germline V gene lookup returns CDR1 SQVTM and CDR2 ANQGSEA. V lost 7 bases and J 5 bases, leaving 11 bases between the germline ends. This CDR3 is built from 11 residues. CDR3 nucleotide sequence: TGCAGCGGGGGGGCCGCGGAGACCCAGTACTTC. Amino acids: CSGGAAETQYF.

V is TRBV12-3 or TRBV12-4 and J is TRBJ2-1; D unclear. The CDR3 consists of 12 residues. Deletions cut 3 bases from V and 7 bases from J, with 7 bases between. This chain's CDR3 is CASSFTGNEQFF. The CDR3 nucleotides read TGTGCCAGCAGTTTTACTGGTAATGAGCAGTTCTTC.

This sequence joins TRBV10-3 and TRBJ2-7; TRBD2 matches at 13 bases. The germline V gene encodes CDR1 ENHRY and CDR2 SYGVKD. Losses at the gene ends were 4 bases for V and 2 bases for J; bases not matched to a gene: 8. This CDR3 is 17 amino acids long. CDR3 nucleotides: TGTGCCATCAGTGTCCGACTAGCGGGGGGCCGGCCCTACGAGCAGTACTTC. Amino acid sequence: CAISVRLAGGRPYEQYF.

This clone has only a few counts. This chain joins TRBV4-1 and TRBJ2-7; 7 positions match TRBD1. Losses at the gene ends were 5 bases for V and 0 bases for J; bases not matched to a gene: 10. This CDR3 is built from 16 residues. From germline, CDR1 is MGHRA and CDR2 YSYEKL. In DNA, the CDR3 is TGCGCCAGCAGCGAAGCGACAGGGTACGGCTCCTACGAGCAGTACTTC. This encodes CASSEATGYGSYEQYF.